The 17 T cell receptor beta chains below all came from one sample that was sequenced in a study of blood T cells in healthy people across ages. A second about 7 to 12 cycle PCR used barcoded and J-beta primers. In TCRdb, the 5' RACE reads were re-called with MiXCR into one record per CDR3 protein. Of 700,000 or so distinct CDR3 sequences listed, about 24% are singletons. Sequencing used blood. The receptors shown here come from a man in his 70s in good health.

The J gene is TRBJ1-1, the V gene TRBV5-5, with 7 bases that match TRBD1. This CDR3 spans 14 amino acids. Germline trimming cut 5 bases from V and 2 bases from J; bases unmatched to any gene: 6. CDR1 and CDR2 (germline): SGHKS, YYEKEE (reference sequence). DNA of the CDR3: TGTGCCAGCAGAACGGACAGGACCAACACTGAAGCTTTCTTT. This sequence encodes CASRTDRTNTEAFF.

This clonotype appeared a few times. The junction departs from the called germline gene at one end, perhaps through a read error. V usage is TRBV7-9 and J usage is TRBJ2-1; 8 positions match TRBD2. From germline, CDR1 is SEHNR and CDR2 FQNEAQ (reference sequence). CDR3 length equals 16 residues. For the CDR3, the DNA is TGTGCTAGCAGCCCTTTAGGCGGGGGGTCCTACAATGAGCAGTTCTTC. It specifies CASSPLGGGSYNEQFF.

In this sample, this clonotype turned up a few times. The chain uses TRBV5-5 and TRBJ2-7; D is ambiguous. The germline V gene encodes CDR1 SGHKS and CDR2 YYEKEE (reference sequence). The CDR3 contains 15 residues. Between the trimmed V and J ends, which lost 2 bases and 2 bases, there was a span of 14 bases. CDR3 amino acids: CASSFEIGPTYEQYV. CDR3 sequence (DNA): TGTGCCAGCAGCTTTGAAATAGGGCCTACCTACGAGCAGTACGTC.

This clonotype was seen only a few times. J is TRBJ2-3 and V is TRBV29-1; D remains unclear. The V and J ends lost 6 bases and 2 bases respectively, with 9 bases between them. The germline V gene has CDR1 SQVTM and CDR2 ANQGSEA. This CDR3 comprises 12 residues. DNA of the CDR3: TGCAGCGTGGGGAAGAACACAGATACGCAGTATTTT. Amino acids: CSVGKNTDTQYF.

This clonotype was observed a few times. The chain couples TRBV5-1 to TRBJ2-5, with D unresolved. Germline CDR1 is SGHRS and CDR2 is YFSETQ. The CDR3 length is 14 residues. Trimming left V 3 bases short and J 5 bases short, with 14 bases between. The DNA of the CDR3 is TGCGCCAGCAGCTACACAGCGATAGCTGAGACCCAGTACTTC. This sequence encodes CASSYTAIAETQYF.

About this clonotype: A read error may produce the germline difference seen at one junction end. V usage is TRBV5-1 and J usage is TRBJ2-7, with TRBD1 matching over 9 bases. The CDR3 contains 14 residues. The germline V gene has CDR1 SGHRS and CDR2 YFSETQ. CDR3 DNA: TGCGCCAGCAGCTTCTCGGACAGGGGCGACGACCAGTACTTC. Translating gives CASSFSDRGDDQYF.

The chain employs TRBV12-3 or TRBV12-4 and TRBJ2-5; 7 bases match TRBD1. The CDR3 is made up of 14 amino acids. The V gene end was trimmed by 3 bases and the J gene end by 5 bases; junction bases not matched to a gene: 6. CDR3 DNA sequence: TGTGCCAGCAGTTTTTCGACAGGGACCGAGACCCAGTACTTC. Translated: CASSFSTGTETQYF.

The chain links TRBV5-1 to TRBJ2-1; TRBD2 aligns across 9 bases. CDR3 size: 14 residues. Germline V gives CDR1 SGHRS, CDR2 YFSETQ. Germline trimming cut 5 bases from V and 12 bases from J; bases unmatched to any gene: 12. The CDR3 DNA is TGCGCCAGCAGAGGAAATAGCGGGAGAGGGCGGCAGTTCTTC. Encoded protein: CASRGNSGRGRQFF.

This clonotype showed up many times. The chain employs TRBV7-9 and TRBJ1-2, with TRBD1 identical over 10 bases. The CDR3 loop spans 16 amino acids. The V gene end was trimmed by 5 bases and the J gene end by 4 bases; junction bases not matched to a gene: 10. Germline V CDR1 and CDR2: SEHNR, FQNEAQ (reference sequence). In nucleotides, the CDR3 is TGTGCCAGCAGCCAACAATCCGGGACAGGGGCCTATGGCTACACCTTC. This codes for CASSQQSGTGAYGYTF. Together with reference TRBV7-9 and TRBJ1-2, the CDR3 gives the full variable domain: DTGVSQNPRHKITKRGQNVTFRCDPISEHNRLYWYRQTLGQGPEFLTYFQNEAQLEKSRLLSDRFSAERPKGSFSTLEIQRTEQGDSAMYLCASSQQSGTGAYGYTFGSGTRLTVV.

The CDR3 reads CATNKRDGFTDTQYF. As DNA, the CDR3 is TGTGCCACTAATAAGCGGGATGGATTTACAGATACGCAGTATTTT. The V call is TRBV27, the J call TRBJ2-3; 7 nucleotides line up with TRBD2. CDR1 is MNHEY, CDR2 SMNVEV, per germline (reference sequence). V gave up 10 bases and J gave up 3 bases; unmatched junction bases: 13. The CDR3 extends over 15 amino acids.

Written as DNA, the CDR3 is TGTGCCAGCACCCTACTTAGCTCTGGGGCCAACGTCCTGACTTTC. Translating gives CASTLLSSGANVLTF. The V gene is TRBV7-3, the J gene TRBJ2-6; D gene unclear. CDR3 size: 15 residues. Trimming removed 7 bases from V and 0 bases from J, with 10 bases in between. The germline CDR1 and CDR2 sequences are SGHTA and FQGTGA.

The CDR3 region has the DNA TGCAGCTACGGAATAAAGACCCAGTACTTC. It codes for CSYGIKTQYF. The chain recombines TRBV29-1 with TRBJ2-5, with D uncertain. The V end lost 8 bases, the J end lost 6 bases, and 10 bases lay between the germline ends. The length of the CDR3 is 10 residues. Looked up from germline, CDR1 is SQVTM and CDR2 is ANQGSEA.

Only a few counts were recorded for this clonotype. CDR3 sequence: CASSQLAFGTDTQYF. DNA of the CDR3: TGTGCCAGCAGCCAGCTAGCTTTCGGCACAGATACGCAGTATTTT. The chain carries TRBV11-2 and TRBJ2-3; the D gene is possibly TRBD2 (5 bases). Germline V gene data show CDR1 as SGHAT and CDR2 as FQNNGV. The CDR3 runs to 15 residues. V lost 5 bases and J lost 1, with 13 bases in between.

CDR3: CASSQDRRGDEQFF. The CDR3 DNA sequence: TGTGCCAGCAGCCAAGATAGGAGGGGGGATGAGCAGTTCTTC. The rearrangement joins TRBV4-2 to TRBJ2-1, with D perhaps being TRBD1 or TRBD2 (6 bases each). Germline values: CDR1 LGHNA, CDR2 YNFKEQ. V lost 0 bases and J lost 8, with 11 bases in between. The CDR3 spans 14 residues.

This clonotype was recorded a few times. The V gene is TRBV4-3, the J gene TRBJ2-5; TRBD1 aligns across 8 bases. V lost 0 bases and J lost 14; bases outside the gene matches: 14. Germline V gives CDR1 LGHNA, CDR2 YSLEER. The CDR3 extends over 15 amino acids. The CDR3 sequence: CASSQDPGGSLPSYF. As DNA, the CDR3 is TGCGCCAGCAGCCAAGATCCAGGGGGCAGTCTGCCGTCATACTTC.

The chain recombines TRBV12-3 or TRBV12-4 with TRBJ1-5; D not certain. The germline V and J ends were trimmed by 2 bases and 9 bases, with 11 bases remaining between them. CDR3 length: 13 residues. The CDR3 region is CASSLPGVAPQHF. The DNA of the CDR3 is TGTGCCAGCAGTTTACCGGGTGTGGCGCCCCAGCATTTT.

This clonotype was counted only a few times. The CDR3 DNA reads as TGTGCCAGCAGTCAGGACCAAAAGGCGTACGAGCAGTACTTC. It translates to CASSQDQKAYEQYF. The chain couples TRBV2 to TRBJ2-7, with D uncertain. CDR1 SNHLY and CDR2 FYNNEI come from the germline V gene. The CDR3 contains 14 residues. Trimming shortened V by 5 bases and J by 4 bases, and 15 bases separated the two germline ends.